The 18 T cell receptor beta chains below come from one sample, sequenced in a study of T cells expressing NK-cell markers. TCRdb reprocessed the 5' RACE reads and keeps a single row for each CDR3 protein, giving no DNA. The table lists thousands of distinct CDR3 sequences, with roughly 57% in the top ten. The sequenced sample consisted of blood T cells: a sorted CD56 or NKG2C T cell subset, CD4+ or CD8+ T cells, or bulk PBMC T cells (not recorded which). The receptors shown here come from a man aged 18 to 69 in good health.

According to its frequency, this clonotype is medium-sized. This chain joins TRBV6-5 and TRBJ1-3; the D call from TCRdb, TRBD1, cannot be confirmed without DNA. Germline V gene lookup returns CDR1 MNHEY and CDR2 SVGAGI. This CDR3 comprises 14 residues. CDR3 residues: CASSYGPAGDTIYF.

The chain has TRBV6-2 or TRBV6-3 and TRBJ1-6; TCRdb picks TRBD1, but there is no DNA to check that call. Germline CDR1 is MNHEY and CDR2 is SVGEGT. The CDR3 contains 13 residues. The CDR3 sequence is CASSTGILSPLHF.

The chain carries TRBV6-1 and TRBJ2-7; TCRdb's assignment of TRBD1 cannot be checked, as there is no DNA. Germline V gene lookup returns CDR1 MNHNS and CDR2 SASEGT. CDR3 size: 15 residues. The CDR3 sequence is CASSETPGASYEQYF.

This chain connects TRBV6-2 or TRBV6-3 to TRBJ2-7; the D call from TCRdb, TRBD2, cannot be confirmed without DNA. This CDR3 contains 15 residues. CDR1 and CDR2 from the germline V gene are MNHEY and SVGEGT. CDR3 sequence: CASSRTSGGPYEQYF.

This chain connects TRBV12-3 or TRBV12-4 to TRBJ2-3. This CDR3 has 15 amino acids. The CDR3 here is CASSHEVYVVDTQYF.

V gene TRBV6-1 combines with J gene TRBJ1-4. CDR3 size: 15 residues. Germline V CDR1 and CDR2: MNHNS, SASEGT. The CDR3 here is CASSELRGQNEKLFF.

The chain employs TRBV9 and TRBJ2-1; the TCRdb call, TRBD2, lacks DNA for checking. Per germline, CDR1 SGDLS and CDR2 YYNGEE. The CDR3 runs to 14 residues. The CDR3 region is CASSVAGPWDEQFF.

The V gene is TRBV10-3, the J gene TRBJ2-1; TCRdb indicates TRBD1, and absent DNA this call remains unverified. The CDR3 length is 15 residues. Germline lookup yields CDR1 ENHRY and CDR2 SYGVKD. The CDR3 here is CAISAGGGGNNEQFF.

The rearrangement joins TRBV6-1 to TRBJ2-5; the D call of TRBD2 rests on TCRdb alone, since no DNA is present to check it. Germline-derived CDR1 and CDR2 are MNHNS and SASEGT. The CDR3 runs 16 residues. CDR3 protein: CASSENLAGGSETQYF.

The chain recombines TRBV6-2 or TRBV6-3 with TRBJ2-3; TCRdb's D call of TRBD1 is untestable without DNA. CDR1 is MNHEY and CDR2 is SVGEGT in the germline V gene. The CDR3 runs 14 residues. This chain's CDR3 is CASSYSQGSDTQYF.

The chain employs TRBV5-6 and TRBJ1-5; the D call from TCRdb, TRBD1, cannot be confirmed without DNA. Germline values: CDR1 SGHDT, CDR2 YYEEEE. The CDR3 spans 15 residues. The CDR3 loop is CASSLGQGPNQPQHF.

The J gene is TRBJ2-3, the V gene TRBV6-1; TCRdb proposes TRBD2, but this gene call is untestable without DNA. The CDR3 has 16 amino acids. In germline, CDR1 is MNHNS, CDR2 SASEGT. The CDR3 sequence: CASSRLAGGGTDTQYF.

V gene TRBV29-1 combines with J gene TRBJ2-2; TCRdb's D call, TRBD2, is unchecked because there is no DNA. Germline V gene lookup returns CDR1 SQVTM and CDR2 ANQGSEA. The CDR3 loop spans 15 amino acids. The CDR3: CSVEVAAANTGELFF.

This chain links TRBV6-2 or TRBV6-3 with TRBJ2-3; TCRdb proposes TRBD2, but this gene call is untestable without DNA. Germline assignment: CDR1 MNHEY and CDR2 SVGEGT. This CDR3 has 15 amino acids. The CDR3 is CASSSGTSGADTQYF.

This chain links TRBV20-1 with TRBJ2-7; the D gene TCRdb calls, TRBD1, cannot be checked with no DNA. Germline values: CDR1 DFQATT, CDR2 SNEGSKA (reference sequence). This CDR3 is built from 15 residues. CDR3 sequence reads: CSARGGEDRAYEQYF.

This sequence joins TRBV12-3 or TRBV12-4 and TRBJ2-7. The CDR3 runs 12 residues. CDR3: CASSFRSYEQYF.

The chain carries TRBV20-1 and TRBJ2-7. The CDR3 is made up of 13 amino acids. Looked up from germline, CDR1 is DFQATT and CDR2 is SNEGSKA (reference sequence). CDR3 residues: CSASTVVEYEQYF.

The chain employs TRBV20-1 and TRBJ2-2; there is no DNA to check the TCRdb D call of TRBD2. The CDR3 is 15 residues long. Germline V lookup: CDR1 DFQATT, CDR2 SNEGSKA (reference sequence). The CDR3 sequence is CSARSAGLDTGELFF.